Detailed here is one T cell receptor (beta chain). The source of the sample is a study of control samples from healthy donors and cancer patients. Libraries were prepared by immunoSEQ multiplex PCR; TCRdb keeps only in-frame clonotypes and omits some of them. Among roughly 120,000 clones listed, about nine tenths were seen once. Germline CDR1 and CDR2: MNHEY and SMNVEV (reference sequence). The CDR3 covers 13 residues. The V and J ends lost 3 bases and 0 bases respectively, with 6 bases between them. Sample: blood. The chain combines TRBV27 with TRBJ2-7; D unclear. The TCR originated in a human donor in good health. The donor label of this sample is uncertain. The chain's CDR3 is CASSFSSSYEQYF. CDR3 nucleotides: TGTGCCAGCAGTTTCAGCAGCTCCTACGAGCAGTACTTC.